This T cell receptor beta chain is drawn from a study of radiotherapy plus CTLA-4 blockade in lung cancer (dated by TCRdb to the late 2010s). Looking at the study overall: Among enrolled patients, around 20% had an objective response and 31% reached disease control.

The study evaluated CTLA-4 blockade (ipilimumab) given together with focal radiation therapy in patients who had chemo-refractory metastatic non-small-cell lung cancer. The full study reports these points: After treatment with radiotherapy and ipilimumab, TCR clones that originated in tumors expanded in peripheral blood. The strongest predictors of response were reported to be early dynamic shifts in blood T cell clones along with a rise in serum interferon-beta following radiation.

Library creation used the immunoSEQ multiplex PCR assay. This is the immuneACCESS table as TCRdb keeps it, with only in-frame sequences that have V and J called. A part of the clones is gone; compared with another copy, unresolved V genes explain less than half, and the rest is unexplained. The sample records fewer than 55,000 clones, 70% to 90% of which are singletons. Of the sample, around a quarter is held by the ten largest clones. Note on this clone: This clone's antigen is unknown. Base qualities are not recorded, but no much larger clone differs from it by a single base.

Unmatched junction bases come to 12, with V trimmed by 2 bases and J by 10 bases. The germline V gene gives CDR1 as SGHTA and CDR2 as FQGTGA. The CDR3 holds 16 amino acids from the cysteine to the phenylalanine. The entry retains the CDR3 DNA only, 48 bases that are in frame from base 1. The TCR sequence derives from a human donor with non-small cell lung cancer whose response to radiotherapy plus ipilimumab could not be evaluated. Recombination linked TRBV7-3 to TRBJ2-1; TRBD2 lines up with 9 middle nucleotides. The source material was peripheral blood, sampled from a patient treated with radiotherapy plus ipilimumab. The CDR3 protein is CASSLFAAGGPEEQFF. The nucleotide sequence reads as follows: TGTGCCAGCAGCTTATTCGCGGCGGGAGGGCCAGAGGAGCAGTTCTTC.